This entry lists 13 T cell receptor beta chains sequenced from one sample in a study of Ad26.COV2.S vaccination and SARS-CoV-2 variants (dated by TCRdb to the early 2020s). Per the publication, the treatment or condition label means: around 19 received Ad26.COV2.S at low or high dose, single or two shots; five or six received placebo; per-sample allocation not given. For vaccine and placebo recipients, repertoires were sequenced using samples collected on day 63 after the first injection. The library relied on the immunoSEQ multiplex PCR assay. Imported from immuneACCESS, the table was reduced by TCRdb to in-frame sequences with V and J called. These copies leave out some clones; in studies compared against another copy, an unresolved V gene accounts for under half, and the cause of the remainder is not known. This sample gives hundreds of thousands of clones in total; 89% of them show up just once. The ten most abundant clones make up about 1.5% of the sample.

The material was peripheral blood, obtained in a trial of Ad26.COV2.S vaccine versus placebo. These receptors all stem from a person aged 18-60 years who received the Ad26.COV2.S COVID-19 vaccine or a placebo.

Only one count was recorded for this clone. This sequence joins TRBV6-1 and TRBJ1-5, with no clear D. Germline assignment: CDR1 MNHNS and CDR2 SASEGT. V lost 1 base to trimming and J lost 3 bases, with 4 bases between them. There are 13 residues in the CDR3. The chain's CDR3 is CASSEEINQPQHF. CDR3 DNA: TGTGCCAGCAGTGAAGAAATCAATCAGCCCCAGCATTTT.

The CDR3 nucleotides read TGTGCCAGCAGGGCGACAGGGGGAAGCTACGAGCAGTACTTC. Its protein is CASRATGGSYEQYF. The rearrangement joins TRBV2 to TRBJ2-7; TRBD1 aligns across 9 bases. The CDR3 is 14 residues long. Germline trimming cut 6 bases from V and 3 bases from J; bases unmatched to any gene: 6. Looked up from germline, CDR1 is SNHLY and CDR2 is FYNNEI. Looking up the rest from reference TRBV2 and TRBJ2-7 gives the full variable domain: EPEVTQTPSHQVTQMGQEVILRCVPISNHLYFYWYRQILGQKVEFLVSFYNNEISEKSEIFDDQFSVERPDGSNFTLKIRSTKLEDSAMYFCASRATGGSYEQYFGPGTRLTVT.

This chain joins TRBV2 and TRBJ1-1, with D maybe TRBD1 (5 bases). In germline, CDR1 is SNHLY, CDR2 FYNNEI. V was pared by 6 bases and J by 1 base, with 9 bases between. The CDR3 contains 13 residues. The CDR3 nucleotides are TGTGCCAGCAGGGCTACAGGGAACACTGAAGCTTTCTTT. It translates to CASRATGNTEAFF.

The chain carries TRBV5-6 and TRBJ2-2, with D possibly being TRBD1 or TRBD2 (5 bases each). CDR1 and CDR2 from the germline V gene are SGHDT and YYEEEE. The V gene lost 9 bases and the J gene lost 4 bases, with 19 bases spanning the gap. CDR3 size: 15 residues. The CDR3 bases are TGTGCCACCAGTGGTCCGGGGCCCGGCACCGGGGAGCTGTTTTTT. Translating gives CATSGPGPGTGELFF. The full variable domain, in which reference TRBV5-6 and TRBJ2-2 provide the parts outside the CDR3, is DAGVTQSPTHLIKTRGQQVTLRCSPKSGHDTVSWYQQALGQGPQFIFQYYEEEERQRGNFPDRFSGHQFPNYSSELNVNALLLGDSALYLCATSGPGPGTGELFFGEGSRLTVL.

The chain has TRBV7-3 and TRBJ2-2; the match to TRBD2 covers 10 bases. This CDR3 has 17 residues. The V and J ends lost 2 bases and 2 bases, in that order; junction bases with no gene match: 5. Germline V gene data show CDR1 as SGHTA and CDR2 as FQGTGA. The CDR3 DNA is TGTGCCAGCAGCTTATGGGCTAGCGGGGGTAACACCGGGGAGCTGTTTTTT. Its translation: CASSLWASGGNTGELFF.

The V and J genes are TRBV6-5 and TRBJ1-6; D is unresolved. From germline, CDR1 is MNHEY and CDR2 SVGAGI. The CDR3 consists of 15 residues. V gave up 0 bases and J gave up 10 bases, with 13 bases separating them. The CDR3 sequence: CASSYSDGEESPLHF. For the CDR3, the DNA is TGTGCCAGCAGTTACTCCGACGGAGAGGAATCACCCCTCCACTTT.

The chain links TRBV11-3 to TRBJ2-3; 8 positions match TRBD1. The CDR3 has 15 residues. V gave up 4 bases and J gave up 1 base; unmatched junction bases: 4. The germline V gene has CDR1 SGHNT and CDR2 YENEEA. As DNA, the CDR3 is TGTGCCAGCAGCTCCGGACAGGGCGGCACAGATACGCAGTATTTT. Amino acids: CASSSGQGGTDTQYF.

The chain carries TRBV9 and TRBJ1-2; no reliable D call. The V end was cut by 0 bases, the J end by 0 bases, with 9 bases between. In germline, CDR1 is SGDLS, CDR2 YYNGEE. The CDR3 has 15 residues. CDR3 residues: CASSVEAGTNYGYTF. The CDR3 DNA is TGTGCCAGCAGCGTAGAGGCAGGTACTAACTATGGCTACACCTTC.

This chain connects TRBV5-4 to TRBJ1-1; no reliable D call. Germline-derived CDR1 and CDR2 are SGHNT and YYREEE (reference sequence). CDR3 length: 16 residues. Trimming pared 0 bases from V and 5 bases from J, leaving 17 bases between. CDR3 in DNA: TGTGCCAGCAGCTTGGGCGCCAGGATGAGTTGGACTGAAGCTTTCTTT. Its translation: CASSLGARMSWTEAFF.

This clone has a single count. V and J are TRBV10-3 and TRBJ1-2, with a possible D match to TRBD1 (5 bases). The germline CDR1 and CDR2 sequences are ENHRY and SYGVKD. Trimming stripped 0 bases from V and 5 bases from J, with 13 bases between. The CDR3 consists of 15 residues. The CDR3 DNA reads TGTGCCATCAGTGAGTCGGATAGGGGATTGTATGGCTACACCTTC. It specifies CAISESDRGLYGYTF.

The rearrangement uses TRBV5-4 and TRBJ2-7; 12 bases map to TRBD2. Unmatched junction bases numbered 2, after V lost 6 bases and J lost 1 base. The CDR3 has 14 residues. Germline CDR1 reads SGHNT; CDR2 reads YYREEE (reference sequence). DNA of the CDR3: TGTGCCAGCACCGGGACTAGCGGGTCCTACGAGCAGTACTTC. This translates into CASTGTSGSYEQYF.

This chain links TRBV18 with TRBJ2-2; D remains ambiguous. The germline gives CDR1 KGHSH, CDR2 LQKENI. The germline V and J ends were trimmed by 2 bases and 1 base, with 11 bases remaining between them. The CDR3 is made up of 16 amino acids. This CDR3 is CASSPLSAKNTGELFF. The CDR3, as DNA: TGTGCCAGCTCACCATTGTCAGCCAAGAACACCGGGGAGCTGTTTTTT.

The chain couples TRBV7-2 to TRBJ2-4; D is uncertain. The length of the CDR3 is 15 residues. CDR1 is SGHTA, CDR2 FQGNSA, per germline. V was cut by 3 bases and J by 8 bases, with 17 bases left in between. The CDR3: CASSFMATLWDIQYF. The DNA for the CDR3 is TGTGCCAGCAGCTTCATGGCGACTTTGTGGGACATTCAGTACTTC.